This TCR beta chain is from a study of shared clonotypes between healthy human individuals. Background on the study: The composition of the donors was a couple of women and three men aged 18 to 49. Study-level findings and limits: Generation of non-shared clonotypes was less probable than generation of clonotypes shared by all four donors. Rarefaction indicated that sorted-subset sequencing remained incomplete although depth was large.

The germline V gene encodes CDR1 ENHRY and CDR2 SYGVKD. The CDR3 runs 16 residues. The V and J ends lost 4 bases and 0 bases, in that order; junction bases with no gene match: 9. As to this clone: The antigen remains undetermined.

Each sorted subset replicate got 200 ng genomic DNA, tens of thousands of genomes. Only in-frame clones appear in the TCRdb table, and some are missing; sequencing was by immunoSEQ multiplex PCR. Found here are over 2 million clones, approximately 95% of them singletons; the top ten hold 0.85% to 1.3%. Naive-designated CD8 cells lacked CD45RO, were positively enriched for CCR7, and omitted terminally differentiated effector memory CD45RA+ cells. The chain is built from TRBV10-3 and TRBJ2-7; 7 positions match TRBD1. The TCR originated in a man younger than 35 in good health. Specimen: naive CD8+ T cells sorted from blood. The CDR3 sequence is CAISASPGQTSYEQYF. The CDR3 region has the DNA TGTGCCATCAGTGCGTCACCGGGACAGACCTCCTACGAGCAGTACTTC.